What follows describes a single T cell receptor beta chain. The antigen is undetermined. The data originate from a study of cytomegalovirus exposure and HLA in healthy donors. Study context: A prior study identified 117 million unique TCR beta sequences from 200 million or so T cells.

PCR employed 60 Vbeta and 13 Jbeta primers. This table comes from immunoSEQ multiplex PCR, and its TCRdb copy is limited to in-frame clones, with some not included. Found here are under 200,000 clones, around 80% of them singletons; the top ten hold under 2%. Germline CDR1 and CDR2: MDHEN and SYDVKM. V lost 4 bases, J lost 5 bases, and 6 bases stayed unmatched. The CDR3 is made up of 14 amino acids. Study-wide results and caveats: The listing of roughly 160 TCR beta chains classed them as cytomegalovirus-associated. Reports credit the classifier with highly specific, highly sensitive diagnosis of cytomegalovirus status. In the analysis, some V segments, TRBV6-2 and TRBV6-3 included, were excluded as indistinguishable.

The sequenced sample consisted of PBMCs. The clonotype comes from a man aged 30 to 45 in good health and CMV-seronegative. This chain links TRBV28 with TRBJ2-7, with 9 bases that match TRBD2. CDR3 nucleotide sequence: TGTGCCAGCAGTTCGAGCGGGAGGCAAAACGAGCAGTACTTC. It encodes CASSSSGRQNEQYF.